What follows is one TCR beta chain and its context. V lost 3 bases and J 1 base, leaving 6 bases between the germline ends. CDR1 and CDR2 (germline): SGHNT, YYREEE (reference sequence). The CDR3 length is 13 residues. The sorted Tregs were CD4+CD25+CD127-/low cells. TCRdb re-called the 5' RACE reads with MiXCR, one entry per CDR3 protein. The repertoire holds over 45,000 distinct CDR3 sequences, with approximately 27% as singletons. This TCR was sampled from a female donor with breast cancer. Sequencing was done on a sample of tumor-infiltrating Tregs sorted from the breast tumor. V is TRBV5-4 and J is TRBJ2-3; D unresolved. DNA for the CDR3: TGTGCCAGCAGCTCCAGCGGCACAGATACGCAGTATTTT. Translated, it gives CASSSSGTDTQYF.